Shown below are 15 T cell receptor beta chains from a single sample sequenced in a study of blood T cells in healthy people across ages. Primers used in a second PCR of roughly 6 to 12 cycles were a sample-barcoded 5' primer and a J-beta primer mix. TCRdb used MiXCR to reprocess the 5' RACE reads, holding one entry per CDR3 protein. This table holds around 1,100,000 distinct CDR3 sequences, around two fifths found once. The sequenced sample was blood. Source of these receptors: a young man in good health.

This clonotype was seen more than once but under ten times. The J gene is TRBJ2-5, the V gene TRBV20-1, with a tentative D call TRBD1 (7 bases). Trimming took off 5 bases at V and 4 bases at J, with 20 bases between the two ends. CDR1 and CDR2 (germline): DFQATT, SNEGSKA (reference sequence). There are 15 residues in the CDR3. For the CDR3, the DNA is TGCAGTGCTCCTCCCCGTGCAGGGGGGCTAGAGACCCAGTACTTC. This translates into CSAPPRAGGLETQYF.

This chain uses TRBV7-9 with TRBJ2-1; D unclear. CDR3 length: 16 residues. The V gene's germline CDR1 is SEHNR and CDR2 FQNEAQ (reference sequence). Trimming took off 5 bases at V and 4 bases at J, with 18 bases between the two ends. Written as DNA, the CDR3 is TGTGCCAGCAGCCCCACATTGACTCAAGGGTACAATGAGCAGTTCTTC. Amino acid sequence: CASSPTLTQGYNEQFF.

The chain carries TRBV4-2 and TRBJ2-1, with 7 bases fitting TRBD2. The trim removed 1 base at V and 0 bases at J, leaving 12 bases unmatched. The CDR3 length is 19 residues. Germline V lookup: CDR1 LGHNA, CDR2 YNFKEQ. CDR3 nucleotide sequence: TGTGCCAGCAGCCAAGGCGGCGGGGGAGAACTAAACTCCTACAATGAGCAGTTCTTC. Encoded protein: CASSQGGGGELNSYNEQFF.

The rearrangement joins TRBV24-1 to TRBJ1-5, with a weak D call TRBD1 (5 bases). This CDR3 region has 13 residues. Looked up from germline, CDR1 is KGHDR and CDR2 is SFDVKD. Trimming shortened V by 4 bases and J by 6 bases, and 9 bases separated the two germline ends. This CDR3 is CATSEGTTQPQHF. CDR3 DNA sequence: TGTGCCACCAGTGAAGGGACCACTCAGCCCCAGCATTTT.

This clonotype was found a few times. This sequence joins TRBV6-5 and TRBJ1-2, with D possibly being TRBD1 (5 bases). The CDR3 has 14 residues. V lost 1 base and J lost 7, with 13 bases in between. CDR1 is MNHEY and CDR2 is SVGAGI in the germline V gene. CDR3 loop: CASSYLGGRTGYTF. CDR3 bases: TGTGCCAGCAGTTACTTGGGGGGAAGAACTGGCTACACCTTC.

This sequence joins TRBV12-3 or TRBV12-4 and TRBJ2-5; D is undetermined. This CDR3 has 13 residues. The V gene lost 4 bases and the J gene lost 11 bases, with 17 bases spanning the gap. The CDR3 DNA reads as TGTGCCAGCAGTTGGGTTCAGCCGTATGGGCAGTACTTC. It yields the protein CASSWVQPYGQYF.

This clonotype was seen a few times. The chain links TRBV6-6 to TRBJ1-5; 7 bases match TRBD1. CDR3 length equals 14 residues. Germline V gene sequence: CDR1 MNHNY, CDR2 SVGAGI (reference sequence). Germline trimming cut 7 bases from V and 2 bases from J; bases unmatched to any gene: 5. Written as DNA, the CDR3 is TGTGCCAGCACAGGGGGGGGTGGCAATCAGCCCCAGCATTTT. It translates to CASTGGGGNQPQHF.

This clonotype came up once. Here the CDR3 DNA reads TGTGCCAGCCCACAGGGAACTGAAGCTTTCTTT. Amino acids: CASPQGTEAFF. The chain employs TRBV25-1 and TRBJ1-1, with D possibly TRBD1 on 6 matching bases. The length of the CDR3 is 11 residues. The ends were cut back, 8 bases at V and 5 bases at J, with 9 bases in the middle. Germline V gene data show CDR1 as MGHDK and CDR2 as SYGVNS.

The rearrangement joins TRBV6-5 to TRBJ2-1; 7 nucleotides align to TRBD1. The trim removed 3 bases at V and 3 bases at J, leaving 8 bases unmatched. Germline CDR1 is MNHEY and CDR2 is SVGAGI. CDR3 length equals 16 residues. The CDR3 here is CASSYSGTDLYNEQFF. CDR3 DNA: TGTGCCAGCAGTTATTCCGGGACAGATCTCTACAATGAGCAGTTCTTC.

The V gene is TRBV6-2 or TRBV6-3, the J gene TRBJ1-2; D is unclear. V lost 2 bases and J lost 6, with 16 bases in between. The CDR3 spans 15 residues. CDR1 and CDR2 (germline): MNHEY, SVGEGT. For the CDR3, the DNA is TGTGCCAGCAGTTACGTGTCGGCAGATACGAATGGCTACACCTTC. Translation: CASSYVSADTNGYTF.

This clonotype was seen more than once but under ten times. The J gene is TRBJ1-2, the V gene TRBV11-2; D is unclear. The CDR3 has 18 amino acids. V was cut by 1 base and J by 2 bases, with 20 bases left in between. CDR1 and CDR2 from the germline V gene are SGHAT and FQNNGV. The CDR3 bases are TGTGCCAGCAGCTTAGTCCTTCGGACGGACCTTGGGAACTATGGCTACACCTTC. The encoded protein is CASSLVLRTDLGNYGYTF.

In its sample, this clonotype was seen a few times. The rearrangement joins TRBV12-3 or TRBV12-4 to TRBJ1-5; TRBD1 matches at 9 bases. After removal of 2 bases from V and 2 bases from J, the junction contained 7 bases not matched to a gene. The CDR3 consists of 17 residues. The chain's CDR3 is CASSLSTGGWGNQPQHF. The DNA for the CDR3 is TGTGCCAGCAGTTTAAGTACAGGGGGCTGGGGCAATCAGCCCCAGCATTTT.

Points on this clonotype: A much larger clone differs by one base, so this may be a read error. The chain links TRBV5-1 to TRBJ2-1; D gene unclear. With 3 bases removed from V and 6 bases from J, the gap between germline ends came to 16 bases. The CDR3 spans 15 residues. Germline V CDR1 and CDR2: SGHRS, YFSETQ. For the CDR3, the DNA is TGCGCCAGCAGCTGGGCAGGAGCTATGGCCAATGAGCAGTTCTTC. Its translation is CASSWAGAMANEQFF.

The rearrangement uses TRBV6-2 or TRBV6-3 and TRBJ1-5; 12 nucleotides match TRBD1. V trimming: 2 bases; J trimming: 7 bases; junction bases outside the gene matches: 0. Germline V gene sequence: CDR1 MNHEY, CDR2 SVGEGT. This CDR3 is 14 amino acids long. The CDR3 region has the DNA TGTGCCAGCAGTTACGGGACAGGGGGCCAGCCCCAGCATTTT. Its translation is CASSYGTGGQPQHF.

CDR3: CASSLASTGIRTGELFF. The CDR3 DNA reads TGTGCCAGCAGCTTAGCATCGACAGGGATCCGCACCGGGGAGCTGTTTTTT. The chain joins TRBV7-9 to TRBJ2-2; 7 bases are shared with TRBD1. This CDR3 spans 17 amino acids. Germline CDR1 and CDR2: SEHNR and FQNEAQ (reference sequence). V shed 0 bases, J shed 4 bases, and the junction held 8 bases outside the gene matches.